This record covers a single T cell receptor beta chain. The antigen is unknown. The entry originates in a study of OX40 agonist ivuxolimab in advanced cancers. Overall study context: Three individuals attained partial responses, comprising one hepatocellular carcinoma case and two cutaneous melanoma cases.

Profiling relied on immunoSEQ multiplex PCR, and the TCRdb table lists in-frame clones only, not all of them. The profile shows about 63,000 clones, around 93% of them singletons. Study-wide findings and caveats: Low normalized T-cell clonal expansion also characterized some of the nonresponders.

Germline lookup yields CDR1 SGDLS and CDR2 YYNGEE. The CDR3 is 15 residues long. Trimming stripped 0 bases from V and 0 bases from J, with 4 bases between. The V call is TRBV9, the J call TRBJ2-6; no firm D call. The specimen comprised CD4+ or CD8+ T cells sorted from blood, sampled in a trial of the OX40 agonist ivuxolimab. This TCR derives from an adult with an advanced solid tumor such as melanoma, head and neck, liver or kidney cancer. The CDR3 DNA reads as TGTGCCAGCAGCGTAGGGGGCTCTGGGGCCAACGTCCTGACTTTC. This encodes CASSVGGSGANVLTF.